This T cell receptor beta chain was documented in a study of blood T cell repertoires in COVID-19. Original methodology: Researchers report that nucleated cell counts were estimated from reference gene primer amplification. Sequencing was performed with immunoSEQ multiplex PCR; in TCRdb, only in-frame clones are kept and a portion is missing. That table supplies the V and J calls and clone size; D and trimming were determined from the DNA. The sample includes about 400,000 clones, 86% seen only once; the top ten take 7.1%. The CDR3 spans 12 residues. The V gene lost 4 bases and the J gene lost 4 bases, with 6 bases spanning the gap. CDR1 and CDR2 (germline): SGHNT, YENEEA.

The receptor was isolated from a woman aged 55-69 years with COVID-19, enrolled during active disease. The chain combines TRBV11-3 with TRBJ2-3; D remains unclear. Sequenced input: peripheral blood. DNA for the CDR3: TGTGCCAGCAGCTATAGTCCAGATACGCAGTATTTT. The encoded protein is CASSYSPDTQYF.